Detailed here is one T cell receptor (beta chain). CDR3 length equals 13 residues. V lost 4 bases to trimming and J lost 5 bases, with 12 bases between them. The germline V gene has CDR1 MNHEY and CDR2 SMNVEV (reference sequence). The sample originates from a study of blood T cell repertoires in COVID-19. Across the study: The samples span acute and convalescent COVID-19 from the United States, Italy and Spain. In each case, the material was cDNA or gDNA derived from T cells, B-cell-depleted T cells, or PBMCs.

Per the original methods: Estimation of nucleated cell counts was performed using reference gene primer amplification. TCRdb keeps only in-frame clones here, not all; method: immunoSEQ multiplex PCR. V and J calls and clone size are copied from that table; D and trimming were computed from the DNA. The sample lists some 100,000 clones; around nine tenths were seen once. The sample was peripheral blood. The TCR was taken from a man aged 50 to 60 with acute or convalescent COVID-19. The J gene is TRBJ2-7, the V gene TRBV27; a possible D gene is TRBD1 (6 bases). CDR3 nucleotide sequence: TGTGCCAGCAGTTCCTACAGGGACGACGAGCAGTACTTC. Translating gives CASSSYRDDEQYF.